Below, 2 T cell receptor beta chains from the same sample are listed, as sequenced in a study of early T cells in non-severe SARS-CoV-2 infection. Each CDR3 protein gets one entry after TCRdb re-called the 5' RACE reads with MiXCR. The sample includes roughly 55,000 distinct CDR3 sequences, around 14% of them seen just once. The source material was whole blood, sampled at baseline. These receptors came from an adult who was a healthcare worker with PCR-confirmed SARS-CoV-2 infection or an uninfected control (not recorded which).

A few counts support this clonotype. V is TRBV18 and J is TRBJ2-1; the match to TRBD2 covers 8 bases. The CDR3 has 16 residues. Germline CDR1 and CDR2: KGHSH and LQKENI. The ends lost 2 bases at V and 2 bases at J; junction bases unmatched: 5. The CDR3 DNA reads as TGTGCCAGCTCACCAACCCGGGGGGGCCCCTACAATGAGCAGTTCTTC. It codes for CASSPTRGGPYNEQFF.

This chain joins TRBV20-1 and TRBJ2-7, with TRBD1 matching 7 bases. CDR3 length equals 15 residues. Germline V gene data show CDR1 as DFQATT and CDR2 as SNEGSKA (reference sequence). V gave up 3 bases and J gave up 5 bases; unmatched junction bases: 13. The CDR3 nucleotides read TGCAGTGCTAGGGCCGGGACAGACGCTTTAGACGAGCAGTACTTC. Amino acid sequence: CSARAGTDALDEQYF.